Listed here are 6 T cell receptor beta chains from one sample, sequenced in a study of T cell changes during pregnancy in multiple sclerosis. Sequencing was performed with immunoSEQ multiplex PCR; in TCRdb, only in-frame clones are kept and a portion is missing. The sample holds over 50,000 clones; 70% to 90% are singletons and the top ten take under 2%. The sample was peripheral blood, taken in the first trimester of pregnancy. All receptors derive from a female donor with multiple sclerosis, enrolled in a pregnancy study.

The V gene is TRBV18, the J gene TRBJ2-1, with 12 bases aligning to TRBD2. V lost 2 bases, J lost 8 bases, and 7 bases stayed unmatched. The CDR3 consists of 16 residues. Germline V CDR1 and CDR2: KGHSH, LQKENI. CDR3 DNA sequence: TGTGCCAGCTCACCAGGACTAGCGGGAAGCGGGGATGAGCAGTTCTTC. This encodes CASSPGLAGSGDEQFF.

This clone was picked up one time. This chain connects TRBV6-4 to TRBJ2-3; D is perhaps TRBD2 (7 bases). This CDR3 spans 15 amino acids. CDR1 MRHNA and CDR2 SNTAGT come from the germline V gene. Trimming pared 0 bases from V and 4 bases from J, leaving 11 bases between. The CDR3 nucleotides are TGTGCCAGCAGTGACTCCGCGGGGGCGGCAGATACGCAGTATTTT. Its translation is CASSDSAGAADTQYF.

This chain connects TRBV5-1 to TRBJ1-4; 8 nucleotides agree with TRBD1. The ends lost 9 bases at V and 0 bases at J; junction bases unmatched: 7. Germline V CDR1 and CDR2: SGHRS, YFSETQ. The CDR3 length is 15 residues. The DNA of the CDR3 is TGCGCCACCGGGACAGGCCAAGCAACTAATGAAAAACTGTTTTTT. Translated: CATGTGQATNEKLFF. Together with reference TRBV5-1 and TRBJ1-4, the CDR3 gives the full variable domain: KAGVTQTPRYLIKTRGQQVTLSCSPISGHRSVSWYQQTPGQGLQFLFEYFSETQRNKGNFPGRFSGRQFSNSRSEMNVSTLELGDSALYLCATGTGQATNEKLFFGSGTQLSVL.

The chain employs TRBV5-1 and TRBJ2-5; 8 bases line up with TRBD2. CDR1 is SGHRS, CDR2 YFSETQ, per germline. V shed 4 bases and J 7 bases; nucleotides not matched to a gene: 15. This CDR3 is built from 16 residues. The CDR3, as DNA: TGCGCCAGCAGCCGATCCCCGGGAGGGGACCGTAGGACCCAGTACTTC. Residues: CASSRSPGGDRRTQYF. The full variable domain, in which reference TRBV5-1 and TRBJ2-5 provide the parts outside the CDR3, is KAGVTQTPRYLIKTRGQQVTLSCSPISGHRSVSWYQQTPGQGLQFLFEYFSETQRNKGNFPGRFSGRQFSNSRSEMNVSTLELGDSALYLCASSRSPGGDRRTQYFGPGTRLLVL.

This chain connects TRBV5-1 to TRBJ2-7, with D possibly being TRBD2 (6 bases). Between the trimmed V and J ends, which lost 1 base and 1 base, there was a span of 15 bases. The CDR3 extends over 16 amino acids. CDR1 and CDR2 from the germline V gene are SGHRS and YFSETQ. CDR3 in amino acids: CASSLCRPGLSYEQYF. The CDR3 DNA reads as TGCGCCAGCAGCTTGTGTCGACCGGGACTTTCCTACGAGCAGTACTTC.

The chain couples TRBV5-1 to TRBJ2-2; 7 bases are a match to TRBD2. J gave up 4 bases and V 4 bases, and 10 bases lay outside the gene matches. This CDR3 contains 16 residues. CDR1 and CDR2 from the germline V gene are SGHRS and YFSETQ. The CDR3: CASSRIAGAATGELFF. For the CDR3, the DNA is TGCGCCAGCAGCAGGATTGCGGGAGCGGCCACCGGGGAGCTGTTTTTT. The variable domain in full, with the rest retrieved from reference TRBV5-1 and TRBJ2-2, is KAGVTQTPRYLIKTRGQQVTLSCSPISGHRSVSWYQQTPGQGLQFLFEYFSETQRNKGNFPGRFSGRQFSNSRSEMNVSTLELGDSALYLCASSRIAGAATGELFFGEGSRLTVL.